These T cell receptor beta chains were read from a single sample in a study of identical twins. MiXCR, run by TCRdb on the 5' RACE reads, gives a single entry per CDR3 protein. The data show fewer than 250,000 distinct CDR3 sequences, roughly 7.5% seen once. The same specimen was also included in a second study, on yellow fever vaccine responses in identical twins.

The specimen sequenced was memory (CD45RO+) T cells sorted from blood. These receptors were taken from a woman aged 18 to 35 in good health. CDR3s include the opening cysteine and the closing phenylalanine or tryptophan. D genes are given only for firm matches. Not every row has a clone size; where given, it reads once, few, many or a size class.

d_call,j_call,v_call,clone_size,cdr3_aa,cdr3_nt
-,TRBJ2-1,TRBV6-1,-,CATRSGPVAGWQFF,TGTGCCACCAGGTCCGGACCAGTTGCCGGTTGGCAGTTCTTC
-,TRBJ2-5,TRBV29-1,few,CSVVESGETQYF,TGCAGCGTTGTGGAGTCTGGAGAGACCCAGTACTTC
TRBD2,TRBJ2-5,TRBV20-1,many,CSAMAGGLETQYF,TGCAGTGCTATGGCGGGGGGGTTGGAGACCCAGTACTTC
TRBD2,TRBJ2-1,TRBV11-1,few,CASSHPRLAGVGLTYNEQFF,TGTGCCAGCAGCCATCCTAGACTAGCGGGAGTCGGTCTGACCTACAATGAGCAGTTCTTC
-,TRBJ2-1,TRBV28,few,CASQWPGAGMDEQFF,TGTGCCAGCCAATGGCCAGGGGCGGGGATGGATGAGCAGTTCTTC
-,TRBJ2-2,TRBV7-2,many,CASSSPGTLFDTGELFF,TGTGCCAGCAGCTCCCCCGGGACTTTATTTGACACCGGGGAGCTGTTTTTT
-,TRBJ2-1,TRBV2,-,CASSEASRVNEQFF,TGTGCCAGCAGTGAAGCTTCCAGGGTCAATGAGCAGTTCTTC
-,TRBJ1-1,TRBV30,few,CAWSVFSGGWEVTEAFF,TGTGCCTGGAGTGTTTTCTCGGGGGGGTGGGAAGTCACTGAAGCTTTCTTT
TRBD2,TRBJ2-7,TRBV7-2,many,CASSLKAGGNEQYF,TGTGCCAGCAGCTTAAAAGCGGGAGGGAACGAGCAGTACTTC
-,TRBJ2-5,TRBV7-2,-,CASSLQAANQETQYF,TGTGCCAGCAGCTTACAAGCGGCGAACCAAGAGACCCAGTACTTC
-,TRBJ2-3,TRBV11-3,few,CASSQGGFTDTQYF,TGTGCCAGCAGCCAAGGAGGATTTACAGATACGCAGTATTTT
-,TRBJ2-3,TRBV10-3,many,CAIGSQLAADTQYF,TGTGCCATCGGATCCCAGCTAGCAGCAGATACGCAGTATTTT
-,TRBJ2-7,TRBV12-3/TRBV12-4,few,CASSLRLADHEQYF,TGTGCCAGCAGTTTACGTCTAGCAGACCACGAGCAGTACTTC
TRBD1,TRBJ1-5,TRBV20-1,few,CSAREQGLESRPQHF,TGCAGTGCTAGAGAACAGGGGTTAGAGTCTCGGCCCCAGCATTTT
-,TRBJ2-2,TRBV5-1,many,CASSRTPDTGELFF,TGCGCCAGCAGCCGGACACCCGACACCGGGGAGCTGTTTTTT
-,TRBJ2-1,TRBV10-3,-,CAISESSRGINEQFF,TGTGCCATCAGTGAGTCGTCGAGGGGCATAAATGAGCAGTTCTTC
TRBD1,TRBJ2-5,TRBV14,few,CASSQGPGQGEETQYF,TGTGCCAGCAGCCAAGGACCGGGACAGGGAGAAGAGACCCAGTACTTC
TRBD2,TRBJ2-1,TRBV18,few,CASSPRGLAGRDEQFF,TGTGCCAGCTCACCACGGGGTCTAGCGGGCAGGGATGAGCAGTTCTTC
-,TRBJ2-5,TRBV7-3,many,CASSLTDRETQYF,TGTGCCAGCAGCTTAACGGACAGAGAGACCCAGTACTTC
-,TRBJ1-1,TRBV25-1,-,CASTAGGTEAFF,TGTGCCAGCACCGCGGGGGGGACTGAAGCTTTCTTT
TRBD2,TRBJ2-1,TRBV7-9,few,CASSLDRVGGEDEQFF,TGTGCCAGCAGCTTAGATCGGGTCGGGGGGGAAGATGAGCAGTTCTTC
TRBD2,TRBJ2-2,TRBV12-3/TRBV12-4,many,CASIGGVATGELFF,TGTGCCAGCATCGGGGGGGTTGCAACCGGGGAGCTGTTTTTT
TRBD2,TRBJ2-3,TRBV9,many,CASSVWSSGFTDTQYF,TGTGCCAGCAGCGTATGGTCTAGCGGGTTCACAGATACGCAGTATTTT
-,TRBJ2-1,TRBV6-5,few,CASSSTGNPYNEQFF,TGTGCCAGCAGTTCTACAGGGAACCCCTACAATGAGCAGTTCTTC
-,TRBJ2-7,TRBV7-9,many,CASSPPGRSSYEQYF,TGTGCCAGCAGCCCACCGGGACGGAGCTCCTACGAGCAGTACTTC
-,TRBJ2-2,TRBV7-2,few,CASSLEGPGTGELFF,TGTGCCAGCAGCTTAGAGGGGCCGGGCACCGGGGAGCTGTTTTTT
TRBD2,TRBJ2-5,TRBV7-6,few,CASSPRTSGGAVGTQYF,TGTGCCAGCAGCCCCCGGACTAGCGGGGGGGCGGTTGGGACCCAGTACTTC
TRBD2,TRBJ2-5,TRBV20-1,many,CSAPTSGRLQETQYF,TGCAGTGCACCGACTAGCGGGAGGCTACAAGAGACCCAGTACTTC
TRBD1,TRBJ2-1,TRBV11-2,few,CASSLGQAARRSYNEQFF,TGTGCCAGCAGCTTGGGACAGGCCGCAAGAAGGTCCTACAATGAGCAGTTCTTC
-,TRBJ2-4,TRBV28,few,CASKNSGIQYF,TGTGCCAGCAAGAACTCAGGCATTCAGTACTTC
-,TRBJ1-2,TRBV30,few,CAWSPGETYGYTF,TGTGCCTGGAGTCCAGGGGAGACCTATGGCTACACCTTC
TRBD2,TRBJ2-1,TRBV12-3/TRBV12-4,many,CASSLGGGGLNEQFF,TGTGCCAGCAGTTTGGGCGGGGGAGGGCTCAATGAGCAGTTCTTC
-,TRBJ2-2,TRBV9,-,CASSGHFTGELFF,TGTGCCAGCAGCGGCCATTTCACCGGGGAGCTGTTTTTT
TRBD1,TRBJ2-7,TRBV27,many,CASSLSAGGLLYEQYF,TGTGCCAGCAGTTTATCGGCAGGGGGTCTTCTTTACGAGCAGTACTTC
TRBD2,TRBJ2-1,TRBV12-3/TRBV12-4,-,CASSLTRLAGNYNEQFF,TGTGCCAGCAGTTTAACTAGACTAGCGGGGAACTACAATGAGCAGTTCTTC
-,TRBJ2-5,TRBV27,-,CASSPTRYQETQYF,TGTGCCAGCAGTCCGACCCGGTACCAAGAGACCCAGTACTTC
-,TRBJ1-6,TRBV6-1,few,CASRLTGDNSPLHF,TGTGCCAGCAGATTGACAGGAGATAATTCACCCCTCCACTTT
TRBD1,TRBJ2-2,TRBV20-1,-,CSAAIDRGAAIF,TGCAGTGCTGCGATAGACAGGGGGGCCGCGATTTTT
TRBD2,TRBJ2-3,TRBV20-1,many,CSASRGGTDTQYF,TGCAGTGCTTCGCGGGGGGGCACAGATACGCAGTATTTT
-,TRBJ2-3,TRBV20-1,many,CSAPRTIGTDTQYF,TGCAGTGCTCCCCGAACCATTGGCACAGATACGCAGTATTTT
TRBD1,TRBJ2-1,TRBV7-2,many,CASSSEGTGLHEQFF,TGTGCCAGCAGCTCCGAAGGGACAGGGTTACATGAGCAGTTCTTC
TRBD2,TRBJ2-7,TRBV20-1,-,CSARVLRLAGPYEQHF,TGCAGTGCTAGAGTATTACGTCTAGCGGGACCCTACGAGCAGCACTTC
TRBD1,TRBJ2-3,TRBV20-1,-,CSARRRTGSTDTQYF,TGCAGTGCTAGAAGGAGGACAGGAAGCACAGATACGCAGTATTTT
-,TRBJ2-3,TRBV20-1,-,CSARADSITDTQYF,TGCAGTGCTAGAGCGGACAGTATCACAGATACGCAGTATTTT
-,TRBJ2-1,TRBV5-1,-,CASSLSGGGGYNEQFF,TGCGCCAGCAGCTTGTCCGGGGGAGGGGGATACAATGAGCAGTTCTTC
TRBD2,TRBJ2-1,TRBV20-1,many,CSASGGARNEQFF,TGCAGTGCCAGCGGGGGGGCCCGGAATGAGCAGTTCTTC
-,TRBJ1-6,TRBV28,-,CASRDGTMSPPLHF,TGTGCCAGCAGGGACGGGACCATGAGTCCACCCCTCCACTTT
TRBD2,TRBJ2-2,TRBV7-8,-,CASSTWTSGGGELFF,TGTGCCAGCAGCACCTGGACTAGCGGGGGCGGGGAGCTGTTTTTT
-,TRBJ2-1,TRBV5-6,few,CASSDPSASSYNEQFF,TGTGCCAGCAGCGATCCTAGCGCCAGCTCCTACAATGAGCAGTTCTTC
TRBD1,TRBJ2-7,TRBV4-3,-,CASSQPRTGQDEQYF,TGCGCCAGCAGCCAGCCTCGGACAGGGCAGGACGAGCAGTACTTC
TRBD2,TRBJ2-2,TRBV5-4,many,CASSLGSGMVTGELFF,TGTGCCAGCAGCTTGGGTAGCGGGATGGTCACCGGGGAGCTGTTTTTT
TRBD2,TRBJ2-7,TRBV6-2/TRBV6-3,many,CASSDGASGLYEQYF,TGTGCCAGCTCGGACGGGGCTAGCGGACTTTACGAGCAGTACTTC
-,TRBJ2-3,TRBV6-4,many,CASSVVGDTDTQYF,TGTGCCAGCAGTGTTGTGGGAGATACAGATACGCAGTATTTT
TRBD2,TRBJ2-3,TRBV3-1,few,CASRKAGERTDTQYF,TGTGCCAGCAGGAAAGCGGGGGAGCGCACAGATACGCAGTATTTT
-,TRBJ2-5,TRBV2,many,CASGDPIETQYF,TGTGCCAGCGGAGACCCAATAGAGACCCAGTACTTC
-,TRBJ2-3,TRBV12-3/TRBV12-4,-,CASSLAGRASDTQYF,TGTGCCAGCAGTTTAGCGGGAAGGGCCTCAGATACGCAGTATTTT
-,TRBJ2-3,TRBV28,few,CASTRTQGTGIRTDTQYF,TGTGCCAGCACTCGCACCCAGGGGACCGGCATCCGCACAGATACGCAGTATTTT
TRBD1,TRBJ1-5,TRBV20-1,few,CSARDLRQGAGQPQHF,TGCAGTGCTAGAGATCTAAGGCAGGGGGCTGGTCAGCCCCAGCATTTT
TRBD1,TRBJ2-7,TRBV6-1,few,CASSTQLPGQASEQYF,TGTGCCAGCAGTACCCAGTTACCGGGACAGGCCTCCGAGCAGTACTTC
TRBD2,TRBJ2-2,TRBV6-2/TRBV6-3,-,CASSYLLAGATGELFF,TGTGCCAGCAGTTACCTTCTAGCGGGAGCAACCGGGGAGCTGTTTTTT